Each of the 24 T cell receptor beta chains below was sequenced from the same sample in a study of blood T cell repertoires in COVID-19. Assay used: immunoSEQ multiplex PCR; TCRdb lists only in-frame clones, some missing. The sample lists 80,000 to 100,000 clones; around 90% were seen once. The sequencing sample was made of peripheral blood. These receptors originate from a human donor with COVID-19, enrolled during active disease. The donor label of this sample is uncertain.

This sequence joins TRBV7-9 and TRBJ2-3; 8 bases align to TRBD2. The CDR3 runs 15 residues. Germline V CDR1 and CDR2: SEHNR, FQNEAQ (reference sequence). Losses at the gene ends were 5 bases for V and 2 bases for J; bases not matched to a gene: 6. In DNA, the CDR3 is TGTGCCAGCAGCCGACTTAGCGGGGTCACAGATACGCAGTATTTT. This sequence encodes CASSRLSGVTDTQYF. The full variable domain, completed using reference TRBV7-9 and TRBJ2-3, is DTGVSQNPRHKITKRGQNVTFRCDPISEHNRLYWYRQTLGQGPEFLTYFQNEAQLEKSRLLSDRFSAERPKGSFSTLEIQRTEQGDSAMYLCASSRLSGVTDTQYFGPGTRLTVL.

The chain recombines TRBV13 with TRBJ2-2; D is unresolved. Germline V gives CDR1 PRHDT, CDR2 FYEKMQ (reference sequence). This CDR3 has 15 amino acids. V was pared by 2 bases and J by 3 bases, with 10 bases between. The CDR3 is CASSLYEVDTGELFF. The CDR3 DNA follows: TGTGCCAGCAGCTTATATGAGGTAGACACCGGGGAGCTGTTTTTT. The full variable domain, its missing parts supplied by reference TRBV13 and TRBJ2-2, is AAGVIQSPRHLIKEKRETATLKCYPIPRHDTVYWYQQGPGQDPQFLISFYEKMQSDKGSIPDRFSAQQFSDYHSELNMSSLELGDSALYFCASSLYEVDTGELFFGEGSRLTVL.

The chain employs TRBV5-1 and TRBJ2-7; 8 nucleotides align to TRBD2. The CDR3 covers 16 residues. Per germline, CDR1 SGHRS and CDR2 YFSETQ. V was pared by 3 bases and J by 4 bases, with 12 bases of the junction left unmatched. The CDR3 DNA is TGCGCCAGCAGCTCAGTTCCAAGCGGGAGCGGGTACGAGCAGTACTTC. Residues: CASSSVPSGSGYEQYF.

The CDR3: CASSLQGGFHEQYF. The CDR3 nucleotides are TGTGCCAGCAGCTTACAGGGAGGTTTCCACGAGCAGTACTTC. The chain links TRBV7-3 to TRBJ2-7, with a possible D match to TRBD2 (6 bases). CDR1 is SGHTA, CDR2 FQGTGA, per germline. The CDR3 runs to 14 residues. Trimming stripped 2 bases from V and 5 bases from J, with 13 bases between. The full variable domain, rest sourced from reference TRBV7-3 and TRBJ2-7, is GAGVSQTPSNKVTEKGKYVELRCDPISGHTALYWYRQSLGQGPEFLIYFQGTGAADDSGLPNDRFFAVRPEGSVSTLKIQRTERGDSAVYLCASSLQGGFHEQYFGPGTRLTVT.

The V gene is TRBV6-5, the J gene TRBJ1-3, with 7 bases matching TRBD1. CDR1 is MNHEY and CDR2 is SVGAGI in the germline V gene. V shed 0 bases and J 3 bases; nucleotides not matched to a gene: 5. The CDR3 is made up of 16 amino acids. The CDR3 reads CASSYSRQGVGNTIYF. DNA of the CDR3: TGTGCCAGCAGTTACTCGAGACAGGGCGTTGGAAACACCATATATTTT.

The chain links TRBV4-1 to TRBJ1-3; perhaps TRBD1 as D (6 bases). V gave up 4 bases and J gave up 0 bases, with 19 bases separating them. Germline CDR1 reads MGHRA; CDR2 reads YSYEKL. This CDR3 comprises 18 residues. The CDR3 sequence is CASSLSSLRQASGNTIYF. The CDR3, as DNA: TGCGCCAGCAGCCTTAGTTCCTTGAGACAGGCCTCTGGAAACACCATATATTTT.

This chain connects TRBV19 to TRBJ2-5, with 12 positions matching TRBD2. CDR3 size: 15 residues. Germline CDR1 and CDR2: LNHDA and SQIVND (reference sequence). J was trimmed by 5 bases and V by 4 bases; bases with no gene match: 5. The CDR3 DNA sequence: TGTGCCAGTAGTACTAGCGGGGGGGCCGGGGAGACCCAGTACTTC. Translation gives CASSTSGGAGETQYF. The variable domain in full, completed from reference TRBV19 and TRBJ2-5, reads DGGITQSPKYLFRKEGQNVTLSCEQNLNHDAMYWYRQDPGQGLRLIYYSQIVNDFQKGDIAEGYSVSREKKESFPLTVTSAQKNPTAFYLCASSTSGGAGETQYFGPGTRLLVL.

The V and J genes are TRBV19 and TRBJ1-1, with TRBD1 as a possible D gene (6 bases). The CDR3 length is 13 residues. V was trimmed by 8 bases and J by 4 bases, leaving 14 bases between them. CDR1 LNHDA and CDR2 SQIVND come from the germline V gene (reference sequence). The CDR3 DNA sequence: TGTGCCAGTGGGGGCCAGGTGGGCACTGAAGCTTTCTTT. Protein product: CASGGQVGTEAFF.

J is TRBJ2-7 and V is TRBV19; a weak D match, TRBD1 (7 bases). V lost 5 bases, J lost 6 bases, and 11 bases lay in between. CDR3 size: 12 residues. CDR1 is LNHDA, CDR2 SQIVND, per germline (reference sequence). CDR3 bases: TGTGCCAGTAGTCCCAGGGGGGCCGAGCAGTACTTC. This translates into CASSPRGAEQYF.

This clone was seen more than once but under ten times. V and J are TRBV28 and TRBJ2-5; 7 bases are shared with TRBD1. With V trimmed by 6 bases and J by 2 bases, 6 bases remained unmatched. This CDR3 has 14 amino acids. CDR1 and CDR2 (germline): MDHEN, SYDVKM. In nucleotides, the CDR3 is TGTGCCAGCAGGCCGGCAGGGGGACAAGAGACCCAGTACTTC. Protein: CASRPAGGQETQYF. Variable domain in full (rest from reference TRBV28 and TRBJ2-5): DVKVTQSSRYLVKRTGEKVFLECVQDMDHENMFWYRQDPGLGLRLIYFSYDVKMKEKGDIPEGYSVSREKKERFSLILESASTNQTSMYLCASRPAGGQETQYFGPGTRLLVL.

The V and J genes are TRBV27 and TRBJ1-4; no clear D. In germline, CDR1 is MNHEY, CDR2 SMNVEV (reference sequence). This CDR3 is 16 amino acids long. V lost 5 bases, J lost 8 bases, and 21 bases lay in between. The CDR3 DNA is TGTGCCAGCAGTCCCACCCCCCCCAGATTCTGGGAAAAACTGTTTTTT. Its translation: CASSPTPPRFWEKLFF.

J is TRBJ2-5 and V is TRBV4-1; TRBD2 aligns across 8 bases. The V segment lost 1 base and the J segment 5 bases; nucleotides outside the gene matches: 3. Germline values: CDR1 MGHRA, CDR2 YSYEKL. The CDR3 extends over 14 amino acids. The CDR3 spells CASSQGLALETQYF. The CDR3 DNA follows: TGCGCCAGCAGCCAAGGACTAGCGTTGGAGACCCAGTACTTC.

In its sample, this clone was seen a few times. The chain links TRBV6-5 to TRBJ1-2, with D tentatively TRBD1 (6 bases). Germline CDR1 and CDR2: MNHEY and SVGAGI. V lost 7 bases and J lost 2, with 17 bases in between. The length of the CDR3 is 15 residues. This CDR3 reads CASTDHGQGNYGYTF. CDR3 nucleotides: TGTGCCAGCACCGATCATGGCCAGGGGAACTATGGCTACACCTTC.

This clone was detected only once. The CDR3 DNA is TGTGCCAGCAGCCCGGTAGCCTACACCGGGGAGCTGTTTTTT. Translated: CASSPVAYTGELFF. The chain joins TRBV7-9 to TRBJ2-2; no reliable D call. Trimming removed 5 bases at V and 3 bases at J, with 10 bases between. CDR3 size: 14 residues. The germline V gene encodes CDR1 SEHNR and CDR2 FQNEAQ (reference sequence).

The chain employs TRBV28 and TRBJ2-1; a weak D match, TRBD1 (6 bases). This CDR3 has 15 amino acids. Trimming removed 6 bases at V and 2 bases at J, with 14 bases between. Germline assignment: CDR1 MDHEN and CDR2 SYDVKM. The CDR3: CASSPRQVPYNEQFF. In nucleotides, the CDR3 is TGTGCCAGCAGCCCCCGACAGGTTCCCTACAATGAGCAGTTCTTC.

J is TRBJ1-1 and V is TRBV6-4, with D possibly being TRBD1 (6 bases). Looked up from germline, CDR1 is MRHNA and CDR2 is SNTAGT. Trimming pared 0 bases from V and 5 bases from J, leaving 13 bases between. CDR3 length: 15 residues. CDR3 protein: CASSDSRQGTTEAFF. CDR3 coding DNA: TGTGCCAGCAGTGACTCGAGGCAGGGGACGACTGAAGCTTTCTTT.

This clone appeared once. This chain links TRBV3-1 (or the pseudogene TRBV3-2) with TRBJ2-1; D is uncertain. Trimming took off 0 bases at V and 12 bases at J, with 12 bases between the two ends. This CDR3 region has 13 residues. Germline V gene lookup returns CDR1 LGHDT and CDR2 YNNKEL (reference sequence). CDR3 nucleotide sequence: TGTGCCAGCAGCCAAGATTTAACTCCCGGGCAGTTCTTC. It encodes CASSQDLTPGQFF.

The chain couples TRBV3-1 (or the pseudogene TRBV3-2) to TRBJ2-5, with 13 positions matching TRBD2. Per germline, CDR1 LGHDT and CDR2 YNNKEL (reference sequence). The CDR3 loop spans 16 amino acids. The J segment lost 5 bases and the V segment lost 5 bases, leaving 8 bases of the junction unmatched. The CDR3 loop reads CASSTLRTSGGETQYF. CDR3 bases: TGTGCCAGCAGCACCCTAAGGACTAGCGGGGGTGAGACCCAGTACTTC.

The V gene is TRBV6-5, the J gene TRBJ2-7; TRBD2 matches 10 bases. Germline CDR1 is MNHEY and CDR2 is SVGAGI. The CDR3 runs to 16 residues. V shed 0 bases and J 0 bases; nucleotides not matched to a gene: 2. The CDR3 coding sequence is TGTGCCAGCAGTTACTCGGCTAGCGGGAGCTCCTACGAGCAGTACTTC. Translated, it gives CASSYSASGSSYEQYF.

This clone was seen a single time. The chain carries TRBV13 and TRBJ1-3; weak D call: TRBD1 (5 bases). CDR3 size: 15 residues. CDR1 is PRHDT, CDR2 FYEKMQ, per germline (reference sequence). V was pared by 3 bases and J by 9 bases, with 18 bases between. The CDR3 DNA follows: TGTGCCAGCAGCTTTGCAGGGTCTGGGGTTGGCACCATATATTTT. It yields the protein CASSFAGSGVGTIYF.

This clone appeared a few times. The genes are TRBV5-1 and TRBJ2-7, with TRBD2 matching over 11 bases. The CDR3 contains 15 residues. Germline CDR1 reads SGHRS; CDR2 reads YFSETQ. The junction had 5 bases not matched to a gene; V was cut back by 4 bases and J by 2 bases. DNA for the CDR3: TGCGCCAGCAGCCGTACTAGCGGGGGAACCTACGAGCAGTACTTC. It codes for CASSRTSGGTYEQYF.

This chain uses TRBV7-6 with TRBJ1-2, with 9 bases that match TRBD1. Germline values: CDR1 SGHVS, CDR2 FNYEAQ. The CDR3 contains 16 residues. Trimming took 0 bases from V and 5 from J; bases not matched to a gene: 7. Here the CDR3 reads CASSLAPGTGNYGYTF. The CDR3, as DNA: TGTGCCAGCAGCTTAGCCCCCGGGACAGGGAATTATGGCTACACCTTC.

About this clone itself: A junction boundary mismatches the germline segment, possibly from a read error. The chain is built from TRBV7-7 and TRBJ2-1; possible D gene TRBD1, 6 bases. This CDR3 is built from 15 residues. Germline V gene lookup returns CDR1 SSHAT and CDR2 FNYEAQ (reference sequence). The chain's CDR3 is CASSNGQTPNNEQFF. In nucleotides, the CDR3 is TGTGCTAGCAGCAACGGACAGACGCCGAACAATGAGCAGTTCTTC.

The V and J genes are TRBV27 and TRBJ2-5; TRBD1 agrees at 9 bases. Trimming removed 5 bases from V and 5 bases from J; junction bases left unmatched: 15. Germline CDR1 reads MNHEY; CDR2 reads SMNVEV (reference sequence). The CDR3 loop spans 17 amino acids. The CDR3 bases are TGTGCCAGCAGTGCCCAGGAAGGACAGGGGAGCGGGGAGACCCAGTACTTC. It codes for CASSAQEGQGSGETQYF.